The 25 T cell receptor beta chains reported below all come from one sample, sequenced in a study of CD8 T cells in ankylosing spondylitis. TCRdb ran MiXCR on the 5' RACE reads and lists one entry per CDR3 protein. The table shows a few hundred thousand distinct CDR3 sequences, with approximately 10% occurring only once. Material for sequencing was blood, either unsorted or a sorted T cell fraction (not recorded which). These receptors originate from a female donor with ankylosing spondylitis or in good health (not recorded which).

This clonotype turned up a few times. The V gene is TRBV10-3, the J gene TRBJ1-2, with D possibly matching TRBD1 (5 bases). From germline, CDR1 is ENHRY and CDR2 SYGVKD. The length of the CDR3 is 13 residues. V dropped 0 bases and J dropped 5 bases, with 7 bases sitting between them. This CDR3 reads CAISESGTYGYTF. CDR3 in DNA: TGTGCCATCAGTGAGTCTGGGACGTATGGCTACACCTTC.

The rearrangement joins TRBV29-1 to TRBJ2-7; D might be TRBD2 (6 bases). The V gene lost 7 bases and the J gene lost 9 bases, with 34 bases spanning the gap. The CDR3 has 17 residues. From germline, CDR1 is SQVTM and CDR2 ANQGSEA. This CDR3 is CSDGPPGANLSPRGQYF. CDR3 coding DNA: TGCAGCGACGGGCCCCCGGGAGCCAATCTATCTCCTAGAGGGCAGTACTTC.

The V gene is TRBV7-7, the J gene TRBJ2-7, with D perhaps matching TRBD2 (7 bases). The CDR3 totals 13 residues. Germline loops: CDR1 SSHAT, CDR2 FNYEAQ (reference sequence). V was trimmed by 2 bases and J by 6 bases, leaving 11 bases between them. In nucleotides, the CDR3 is TGTGCCAGCAGCTTATGGGGGGGGGCCGAGCAGTACTTC. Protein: CASSLWGGAEQYF. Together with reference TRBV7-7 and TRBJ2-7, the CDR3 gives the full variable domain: GAGVSQSPRYKVTKRGQDVTLRCDPISSHATLYWYQQALGQGPEFLTYFNYEAQPDKSGLPSDRFSAERPEGSISTLTIQRTEQRDSAMYRCASSLWGGAEQYFGPGTRLTVT.

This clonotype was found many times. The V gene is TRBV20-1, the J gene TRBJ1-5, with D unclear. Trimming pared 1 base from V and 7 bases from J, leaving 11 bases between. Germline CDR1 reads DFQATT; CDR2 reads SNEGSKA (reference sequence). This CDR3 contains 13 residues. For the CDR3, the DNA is TGCAGTGCTAGAGGCCAAGGGTCACAGCCCCAGCATTTT. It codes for CSARGQGSQPQHF.

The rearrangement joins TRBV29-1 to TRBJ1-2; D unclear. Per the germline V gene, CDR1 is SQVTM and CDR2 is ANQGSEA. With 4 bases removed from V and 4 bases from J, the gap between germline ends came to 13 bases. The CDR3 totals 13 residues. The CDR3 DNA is TGCAGCGTTGGGGCGGGATCGTCCTATGGCTACACCTTC. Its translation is CSVGAGSSYGYTF.

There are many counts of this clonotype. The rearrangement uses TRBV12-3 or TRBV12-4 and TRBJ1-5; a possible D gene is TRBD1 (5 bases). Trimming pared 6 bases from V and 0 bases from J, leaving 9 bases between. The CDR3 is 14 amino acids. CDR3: CASRWGGSNQPQHF. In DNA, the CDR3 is TGTGCCAGCAGGTGGGGGGGTAGCAATCAGCCCCAGCATTTT.

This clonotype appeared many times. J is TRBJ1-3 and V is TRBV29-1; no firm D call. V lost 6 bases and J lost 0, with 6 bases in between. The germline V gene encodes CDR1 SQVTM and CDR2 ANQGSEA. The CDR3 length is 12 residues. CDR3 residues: CSVRVSGNTIYF. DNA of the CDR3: TGCAGCGTGCGGGTCTCTGGAAACACCATATATTTT.

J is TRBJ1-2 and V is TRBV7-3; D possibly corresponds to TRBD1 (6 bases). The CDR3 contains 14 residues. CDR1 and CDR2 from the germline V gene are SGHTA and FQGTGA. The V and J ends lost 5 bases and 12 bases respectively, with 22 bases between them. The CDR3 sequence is CASSASVDPGGDTF. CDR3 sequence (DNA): TGTGCCAGCAGCGCGTCGGTTGACCCCGGGGGCGACACCTTC.

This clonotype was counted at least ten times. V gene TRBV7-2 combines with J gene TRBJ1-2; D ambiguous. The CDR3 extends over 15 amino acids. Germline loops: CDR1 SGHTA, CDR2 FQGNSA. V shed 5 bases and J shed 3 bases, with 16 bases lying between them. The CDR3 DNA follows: TGTGCCAGCAGCCTGCCCCTACAAGGACACTATGGCTACACCTTC. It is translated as CASSLPLQGHYGYTF. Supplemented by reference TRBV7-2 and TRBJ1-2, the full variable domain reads GAGVSQSPSNKVTEKGKDVELRCDPISGHTALYWYRQSLGQGLEFLIYFQGNSAPDKSGLPSDRFSAERTGGSVSTLTIQRTQQEDSAVYLCASSLPLQGHYGYTFGSGTRLTVV.

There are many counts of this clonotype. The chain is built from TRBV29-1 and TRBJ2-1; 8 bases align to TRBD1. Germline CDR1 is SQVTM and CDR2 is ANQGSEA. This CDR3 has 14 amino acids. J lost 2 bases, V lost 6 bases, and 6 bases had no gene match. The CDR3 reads CSVRQGSAYNEQFF. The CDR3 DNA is TGCAGCGTAAGACAGGGGTCAGCCTACAATGAGCAGTTCTTC.

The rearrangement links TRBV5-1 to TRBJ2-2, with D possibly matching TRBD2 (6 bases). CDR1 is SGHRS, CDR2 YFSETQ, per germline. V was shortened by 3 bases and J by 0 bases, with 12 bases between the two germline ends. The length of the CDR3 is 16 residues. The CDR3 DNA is TGCGCCAGCAGCTGGACTTCGGGAGCGAACACCGGGGAGCTGTTTTTT. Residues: CASSWTSGANTGELFF. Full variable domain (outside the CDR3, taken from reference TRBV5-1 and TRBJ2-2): KAGVTQTPRYLIKTRGQQVTLSCSPISGHRSVSWYQQTPGQGLQFLFEYFSETQRNKGNFPGRFSGRQFSNSRSEMNVSTLELGDSALYLCASSWTSGANTGELFFGEGSRLTVL.

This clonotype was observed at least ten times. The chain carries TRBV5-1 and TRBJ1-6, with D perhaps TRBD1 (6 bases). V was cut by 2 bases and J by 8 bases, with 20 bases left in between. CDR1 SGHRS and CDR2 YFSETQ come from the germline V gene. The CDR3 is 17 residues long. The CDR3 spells CASSFRTANPSYSPLHF. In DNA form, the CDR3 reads TGCGCCAGCAGCTTCAGGACAGCCAACCCTTCCTATTCACCCCTCCACTTT.

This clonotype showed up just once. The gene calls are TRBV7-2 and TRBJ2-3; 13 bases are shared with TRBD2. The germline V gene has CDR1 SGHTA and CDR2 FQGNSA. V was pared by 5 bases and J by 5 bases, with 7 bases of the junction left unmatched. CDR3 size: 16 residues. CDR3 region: CASSGGTSGMVDTQYF. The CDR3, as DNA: TGTGCCAGCAGCGGAGGGACTAGCGGGATGGTAGATACGCAGTATTTT. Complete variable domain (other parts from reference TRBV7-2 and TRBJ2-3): GAGVSQSPSNKVTEKGKDVELRCDPISGHTALYWYRQSLGQGLEFLIYFQGNSAPDKSGLPSDRFSAERTGGSVSTLTIQRTQQEDSAVYLCASSGGTSGMVDTQYFGPGTRLTVL.

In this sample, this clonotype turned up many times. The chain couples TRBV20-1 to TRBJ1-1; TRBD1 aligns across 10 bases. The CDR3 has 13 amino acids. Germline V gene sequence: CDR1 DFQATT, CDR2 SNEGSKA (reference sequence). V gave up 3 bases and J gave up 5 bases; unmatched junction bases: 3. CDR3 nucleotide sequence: TGCAGTGCTAGGGACAGGGGGGAGACTGAAGCTTTCTTT. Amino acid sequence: CSARDRGETEAFF.

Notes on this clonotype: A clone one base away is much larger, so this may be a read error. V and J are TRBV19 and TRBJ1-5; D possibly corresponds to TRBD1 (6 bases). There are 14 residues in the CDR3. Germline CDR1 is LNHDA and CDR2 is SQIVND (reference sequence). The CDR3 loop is CASSTDSHNQPQQF. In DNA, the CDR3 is TGTGCCAGTAGTACGGACAGCCACAATCAGCCCCAGCAGTTT.

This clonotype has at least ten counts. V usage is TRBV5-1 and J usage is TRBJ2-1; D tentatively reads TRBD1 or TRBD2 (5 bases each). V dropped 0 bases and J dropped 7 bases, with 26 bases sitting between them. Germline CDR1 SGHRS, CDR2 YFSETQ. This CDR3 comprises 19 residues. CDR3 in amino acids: CASSLVVGVGLLLINEQFF. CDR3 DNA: TGCGCCAGCAGCTTGGTCGTGGGGGTTGGCCTCCTCCTGATTAATGAGCAGTTCTTC.

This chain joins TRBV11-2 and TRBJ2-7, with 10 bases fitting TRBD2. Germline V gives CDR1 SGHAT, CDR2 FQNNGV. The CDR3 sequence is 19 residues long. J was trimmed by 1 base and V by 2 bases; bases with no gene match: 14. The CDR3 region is CASSLMVTSGTTFSYEQYF. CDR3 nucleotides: TGTGCCAGCAGCTTAATGGTAACTAGCGGGACCACCTTTTCCTACGAGCAGTACTTC.

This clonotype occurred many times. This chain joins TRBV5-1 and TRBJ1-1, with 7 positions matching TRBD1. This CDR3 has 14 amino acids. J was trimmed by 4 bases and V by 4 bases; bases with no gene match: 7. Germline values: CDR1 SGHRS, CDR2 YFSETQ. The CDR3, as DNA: TGCGCCAGCAGCCCAAGCTCAGGGGGCACTGAAGCTTTCTTT. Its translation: CASSPSSGGTEAFF. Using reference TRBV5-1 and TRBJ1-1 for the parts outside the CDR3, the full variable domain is KAGVTQTPRYLIKTRGQQVTLSCSPISGHRSVSWYQQTPGQGLQFLFEYFSETQRNKGNFPGRFSGRQFSNSRSEMNVSTLELGDSALYLCASSPSSGGTEAFFGQGTRLTVV.

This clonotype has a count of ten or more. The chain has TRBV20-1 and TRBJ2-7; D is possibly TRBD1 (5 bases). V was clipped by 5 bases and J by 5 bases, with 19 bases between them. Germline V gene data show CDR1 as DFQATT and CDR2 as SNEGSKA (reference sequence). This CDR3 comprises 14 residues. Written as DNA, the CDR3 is TGCAGTGCTCCTCATTCCCGCCAGGGAAACGAGCAGTACTTC. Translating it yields CSAPHSRQGNEQYF.

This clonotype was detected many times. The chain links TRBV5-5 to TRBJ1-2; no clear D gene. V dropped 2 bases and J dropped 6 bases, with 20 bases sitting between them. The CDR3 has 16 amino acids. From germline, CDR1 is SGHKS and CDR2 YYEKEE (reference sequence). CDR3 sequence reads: CASSLSREQPHHGYTF. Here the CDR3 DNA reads TGTGCCAGCAGCTTATCCCGGGAACAGCCTCACCATGGCTACACCTTC.

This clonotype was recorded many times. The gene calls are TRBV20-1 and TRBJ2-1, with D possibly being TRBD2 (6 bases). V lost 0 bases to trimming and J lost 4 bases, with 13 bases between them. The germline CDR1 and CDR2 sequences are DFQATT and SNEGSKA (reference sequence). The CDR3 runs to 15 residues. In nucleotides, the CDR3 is TGCAGTGCTAGAGATCGGGGGAGATTTTACAATGAGCAGTTCTTC. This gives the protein CSARDRGRFYNEQFF.

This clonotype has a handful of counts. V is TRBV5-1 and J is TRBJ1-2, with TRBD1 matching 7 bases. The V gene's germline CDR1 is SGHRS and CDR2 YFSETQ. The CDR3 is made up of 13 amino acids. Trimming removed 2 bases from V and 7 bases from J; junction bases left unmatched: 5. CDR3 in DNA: TGCGCCAGCAGCTTAACAGGGGTTAGTGGCTACACCTTC. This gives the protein CASSLTGVSGYTF.

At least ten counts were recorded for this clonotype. The CDR3 region is CASSEGQGVSEAFF. CDR3 coding DNA: TGCGCCAGCAGTGAAGGACAGGGAGTTTCTGAAGCTTTCTTT. This rearrangement joins TRBV10-1 to TRBJ1-1, with 8 bases that match TRBD1. The CDR3 is 14 amino acids. Losses at the gene ends were 3 bases for V and 6 bases for J; bases not matched to a gene: 6. In germline, CDR1 is WNHNN, CDR2 SYGVQD (reference sequence).

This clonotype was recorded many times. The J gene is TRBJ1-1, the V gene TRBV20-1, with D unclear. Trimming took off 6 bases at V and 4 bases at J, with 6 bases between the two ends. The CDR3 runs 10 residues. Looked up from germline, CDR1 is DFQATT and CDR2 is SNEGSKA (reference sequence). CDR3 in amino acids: CSADATEAFF. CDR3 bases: TGCAGTGCCGATGCCACTGAAGCTTTCTTT.

The chain's CDR3 is CSAHRAPGGDTQYF. Here the CDR3 DNA reads TGCAGCGCTCACCGGGCCCCCGGCGGAGATACGCAGTATTTT. The chain combines TRBV29-1 with TRBJ2-3, with D uncertain. Germline CDR1 and CDR2: SQVTM and ANQGSEA. The germline V and J ends were trimmed by 7 bases and 5 bases, with 19 bases remaining between them. The length of the CDR3 is 14 residues.